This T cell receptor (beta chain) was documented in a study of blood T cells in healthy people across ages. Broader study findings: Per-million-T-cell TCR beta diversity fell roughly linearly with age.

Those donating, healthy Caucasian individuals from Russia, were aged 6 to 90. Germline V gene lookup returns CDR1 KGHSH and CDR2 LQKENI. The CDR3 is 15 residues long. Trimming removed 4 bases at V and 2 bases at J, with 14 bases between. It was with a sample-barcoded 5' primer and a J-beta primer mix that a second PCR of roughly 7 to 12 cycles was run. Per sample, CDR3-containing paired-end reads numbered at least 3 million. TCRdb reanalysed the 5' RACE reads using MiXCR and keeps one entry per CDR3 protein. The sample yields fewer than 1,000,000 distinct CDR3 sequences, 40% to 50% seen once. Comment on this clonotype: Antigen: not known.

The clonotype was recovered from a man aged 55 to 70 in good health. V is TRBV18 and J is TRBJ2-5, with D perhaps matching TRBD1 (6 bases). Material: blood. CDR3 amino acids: CASSQDRLSQETQYF. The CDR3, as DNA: TGTGCCAGCTCACAAGACAGGCTTTCACAAGAGACCCAGTACTTC.